Ten or more counts support the clone carrying this T cell receptor beta chain. How the authors handled the data: The study took CDR3 differences across clinicopathological groups and made a distant-metastasis classifier for papillary thyroid cancer from them. TCRdb recomputed clones from the PCR reads via MiXCR. These V and J calls rely on TCRdb rather than the paper's analysis. Here the sample spans some 45,000 clones, around 10% being singletons. The length of the CDR3 is 13 residues. The record originates from a study of metastatic and nonmetastatic thyroid tumors. No treatment had been given to any patient before thyroid surgery.

This sequence joins TRBV12-3 or TRBV12-4 and TRBJ1-1; TRBD1 might be the D (5 bases). The receptor was derived from a male donor with papillary thyroid cancer or a benign thyroid nodule (not recorded which). Some clones in this sample may be carry-over from other donors' samples. Sequencing was done on a sample of blood. CDR3 bases: TGTCCGAATTATCCGGGGAAGGGGACTGAAGCTTTCTTT. This codes for CPNYPGKGTEAFF.